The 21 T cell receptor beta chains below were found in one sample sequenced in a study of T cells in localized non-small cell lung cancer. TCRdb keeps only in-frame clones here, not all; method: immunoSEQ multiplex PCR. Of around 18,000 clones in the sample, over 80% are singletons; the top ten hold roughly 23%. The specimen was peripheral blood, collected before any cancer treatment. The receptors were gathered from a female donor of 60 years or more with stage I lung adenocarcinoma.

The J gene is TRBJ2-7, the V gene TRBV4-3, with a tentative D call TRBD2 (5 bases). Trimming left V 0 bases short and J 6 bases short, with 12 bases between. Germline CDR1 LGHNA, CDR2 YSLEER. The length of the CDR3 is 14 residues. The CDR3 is CASSQDPLGGEQYF. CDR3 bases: TGCGCCAGCAGCCAAGACCCCCTTGGAGGCGAGCAGTACTTC.

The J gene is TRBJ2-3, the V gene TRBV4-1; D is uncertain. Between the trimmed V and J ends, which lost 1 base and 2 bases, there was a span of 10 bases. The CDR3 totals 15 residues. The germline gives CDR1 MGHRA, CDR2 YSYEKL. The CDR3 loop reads CASSQVLQNTDTQYF. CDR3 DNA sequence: TGCGCCAGCAGCCAAGTCCTACAGAACACAGATACGCAGTATTTT.

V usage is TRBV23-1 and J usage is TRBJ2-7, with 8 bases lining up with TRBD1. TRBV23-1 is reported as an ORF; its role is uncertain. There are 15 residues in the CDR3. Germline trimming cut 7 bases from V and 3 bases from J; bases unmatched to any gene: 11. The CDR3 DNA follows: TGCGCCAGCACTCTACGATCGGACAGGGTCTACGAGCAGTACTTC. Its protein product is CASTLRSDRVYEQYF.

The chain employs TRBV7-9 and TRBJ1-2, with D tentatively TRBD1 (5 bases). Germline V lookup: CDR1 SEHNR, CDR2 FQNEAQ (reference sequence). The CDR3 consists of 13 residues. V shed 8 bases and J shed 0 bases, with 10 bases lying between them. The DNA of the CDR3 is TGTGCCAGCGGGACGACGGCTAACTATGGCTACACCTTC. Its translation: CASGTTANYGYTF.

CDR3 protein: CAISDARTGGNEQFF. As DNA, the CDR3 is TGTGCCATCAGTGATGCTCGGACAGGGGGCAATGAGCAGTTCTTC. V usage is TRBV10-3 and J usage is TRBJ2-1; 10 bases are shared with TRBD1. The CDR3 loop spans 15 amino acids. CDR1 is ENHRY and CDR2 is SYGVKD in the germline V gene. V shed 3 bases and J 6 bases; nucleotides not matched to a gene: 5.

CDR3: CASSPGQSYEQYF. The CDR3 DNA reads TGTGCCAGCAGCCCGGGACAGTCCTACGAGCAGTACTTC. The genes are TRBV11-3 and TRBJ2-7, with TRBD1 matching over 7 bases. V gave up 5 bases and J gave up 1 base; unmatched junction bases: 2. This CDR3 is 13 amino acids long. Germline V CDR1 and CDR2: SGHNT, YENEEA.

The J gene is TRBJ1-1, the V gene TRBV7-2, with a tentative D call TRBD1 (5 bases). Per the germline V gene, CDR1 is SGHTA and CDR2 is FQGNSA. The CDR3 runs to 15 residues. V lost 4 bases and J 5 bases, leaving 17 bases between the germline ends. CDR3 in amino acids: CASSYRLGGGTEAFF. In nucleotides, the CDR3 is TGTGCCAGCAGCTATAGACTCGGGGGAGGGACTGAAGCTTTCTTT.

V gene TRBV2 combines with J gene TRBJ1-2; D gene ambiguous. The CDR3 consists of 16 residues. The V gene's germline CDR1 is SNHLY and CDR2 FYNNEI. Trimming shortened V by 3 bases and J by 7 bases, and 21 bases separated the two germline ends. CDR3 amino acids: CASSDPQAVTVGGYTF. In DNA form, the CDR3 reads TGTGCCAGCAGTGATCCCCAGGCCGTCACAGTTGGTGGCTACACCTTC.

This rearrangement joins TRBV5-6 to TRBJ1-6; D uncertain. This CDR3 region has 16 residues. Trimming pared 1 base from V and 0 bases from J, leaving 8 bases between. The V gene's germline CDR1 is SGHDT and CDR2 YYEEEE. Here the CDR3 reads CASSLTWSSYNSPLHF. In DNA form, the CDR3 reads TGTGCCAGCAGCTTGACTTGGAGCTCCTATAATTCACCCCTCCACTTT.

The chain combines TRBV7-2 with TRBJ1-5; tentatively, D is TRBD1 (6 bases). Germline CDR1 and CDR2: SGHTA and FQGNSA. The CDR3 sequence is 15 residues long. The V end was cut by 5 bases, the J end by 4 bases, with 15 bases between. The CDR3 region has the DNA TGTGCCAGCAGCCCCGGCGGGGGGCCAAATCAGCCCCAGCATTTT. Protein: CASSPGGGPNQPQHF.

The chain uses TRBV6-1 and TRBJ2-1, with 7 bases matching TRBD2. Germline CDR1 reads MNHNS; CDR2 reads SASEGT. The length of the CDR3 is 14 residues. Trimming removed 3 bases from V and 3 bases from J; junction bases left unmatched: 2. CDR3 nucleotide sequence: TGTGCCAGCAGTGAGGGGGGGGGCTACAATGAGCAGTTCTTC. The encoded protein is CASSEGGGYNEQFF.

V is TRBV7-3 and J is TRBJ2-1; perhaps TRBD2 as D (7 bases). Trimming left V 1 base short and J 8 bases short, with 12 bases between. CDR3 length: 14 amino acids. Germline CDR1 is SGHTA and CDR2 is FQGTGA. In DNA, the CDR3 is TGTGCCAGCAGCTTAAGCGGGGGCGTCGATGAGCAGTTCTTC. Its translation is CASSLSGGVDEQFF.

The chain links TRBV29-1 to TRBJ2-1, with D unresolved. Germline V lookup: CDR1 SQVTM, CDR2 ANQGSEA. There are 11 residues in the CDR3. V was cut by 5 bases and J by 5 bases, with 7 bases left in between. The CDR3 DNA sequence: TGCAGCGTTCCGGTCCACAATGAGCAGTTCTTC. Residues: CSVPVHNEQFF.

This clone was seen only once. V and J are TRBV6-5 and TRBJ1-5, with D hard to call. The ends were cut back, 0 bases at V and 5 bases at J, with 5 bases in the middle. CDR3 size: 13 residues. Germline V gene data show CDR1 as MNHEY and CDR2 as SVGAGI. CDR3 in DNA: TGTGCCAGCAGTTACTCGCGGTATCAGCCCCAGCATTTT. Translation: CASSYSRYQPQHF.

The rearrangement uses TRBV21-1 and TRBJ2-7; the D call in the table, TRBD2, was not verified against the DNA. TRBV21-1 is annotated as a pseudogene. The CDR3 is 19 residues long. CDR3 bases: TGTGCCAGCAGCAAAGAAGGCATAGAGCGGGGGGCCCCGACCTACGAGCAGTACTTC. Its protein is CASSKEGIERGAPTYEQYF.

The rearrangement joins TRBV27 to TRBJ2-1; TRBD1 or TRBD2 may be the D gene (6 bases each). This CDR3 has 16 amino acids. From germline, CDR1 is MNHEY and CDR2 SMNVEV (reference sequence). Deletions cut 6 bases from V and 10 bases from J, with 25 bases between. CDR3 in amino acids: CASRPFGGMTNQEQFF. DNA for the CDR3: TGTGCCAGCAGACCTTTCGGGGGCATGACAAATCAAGAGCAGTTCTTC.

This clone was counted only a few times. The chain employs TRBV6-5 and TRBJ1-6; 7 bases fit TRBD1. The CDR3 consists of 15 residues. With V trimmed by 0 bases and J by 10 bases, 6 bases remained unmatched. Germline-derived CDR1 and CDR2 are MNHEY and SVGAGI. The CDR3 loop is CASSYSIQGRSPLHF. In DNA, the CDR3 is TGTGCCAGCAGTTACTCGATACAGGGGAGATCACCCCTCCACTTT.

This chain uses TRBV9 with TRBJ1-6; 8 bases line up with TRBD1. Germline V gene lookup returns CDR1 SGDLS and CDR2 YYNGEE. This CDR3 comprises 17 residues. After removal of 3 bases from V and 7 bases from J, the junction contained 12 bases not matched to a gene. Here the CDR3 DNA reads TGTGCCAGCAGCGCTCGTGGCGGGACAGGTCAAAATTCACCCCTCCACTTT. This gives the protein CASSARGGTGQNSPLHF.

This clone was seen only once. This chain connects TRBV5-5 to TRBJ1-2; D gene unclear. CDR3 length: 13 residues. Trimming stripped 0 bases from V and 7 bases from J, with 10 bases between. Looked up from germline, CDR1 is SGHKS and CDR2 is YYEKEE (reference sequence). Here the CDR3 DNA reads TGTGCCAGCAGCTTGGTTGATCTTCCTGGCTACACCTTC. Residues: CASSLVDLPGYTF.

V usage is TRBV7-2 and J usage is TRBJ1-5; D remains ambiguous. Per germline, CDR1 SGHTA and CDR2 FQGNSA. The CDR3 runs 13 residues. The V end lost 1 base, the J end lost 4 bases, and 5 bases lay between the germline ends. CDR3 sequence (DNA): TGTGCCAGCAGCTTAGAAGTAAATCAGCCCCAGCATTTT. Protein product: CASSLEVNQPQHF.

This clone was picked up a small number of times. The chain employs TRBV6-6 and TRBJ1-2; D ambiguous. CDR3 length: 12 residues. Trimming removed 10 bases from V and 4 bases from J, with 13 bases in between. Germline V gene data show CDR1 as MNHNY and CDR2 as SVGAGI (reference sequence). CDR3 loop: CAMGGSFYGYTF. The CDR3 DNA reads TGTGCCATGGGTGGATCCTTCTATGGCTACACCTTC.